The present T cell receptor beta chain was sequenced within a study of OX40 agonist ivuxolimab in advanced cancers. Regarding this clone: Antigen unknown. This sample also contains other DNA sequences that code for the same CDR3.

Study-level results: At doses 0.1 to 3.0 mg/kg, CD4+ and CD8+ clones expanded.

Using immunoSEQ multiplex PCR, the repertoire was profiled, and TCRdb retains in-frame clones only, with some absent. The data hold tens of thousands of clones, with around 82% observed a single time. This TCR derives from an adult with an advanced solid tumor such as melanoma, head and neck, liver or kidney cancer. Sequencing was performed on CD4+ or CD8+ T cells sorted from blood, taken in a trial of the OX40 agonist ivuxolimab.

CDR3 nucleotides: TGTGCCAGTAGCGACCGACAGGGTGGGAATGAGCAGTTCTTC. This encodes CASSDRQGGNEQFF. V and J are TRBV6-4 and TRBJ2-1; 7 bases line up with TRBD1. Germline V gene lookup returns CDR1 MRHNA and CDR2 SNTAGT. CDR3 size: 14 residues. The V segment lost 9 bases and the J segment 7 bases; nucleotides outside the gene matches: 12.